Detailed here is one T cell receptor beta chain. Its specificity is not known. This entry comes from a study of cytomegalovirus exposure and HLA in healthy donors. Whole-study results and caveats: Cytomegalovirus-associated TCR beta chains were listed, numbering 164.

Sequenced by immunoSEQ multiplex PCR; TCRdb stores in-frame clones only, minus some. The table lists 52,000 or so clones, 89% of them singletons. Germline V CDR1 and CDR2: MNHNS, SASEGT. The CDR3 has 15 residues. The germline V and J ends were trimmed by 2 bases and 0 bases, with 9 bases remaining between them. This sequence originates from a woman between 18 and 30 years old in good health and CMV-seronegative. Sequencing was done on a sample of PBMCs. The J gene is TRBJ2-3, the V gene TRBV6-1; perhaps TRBD2 as D (6 bases). The CDR3 bases are TGTGCCAGCAGTGAATTCGGGGGAAGCACAGATACGCAGTATTTT. Protein product: CASSEFGGSTDTQYF.